These 32 T cell receptor beta chains were sequenced from one sample in a study of cytomegalovirus exposure and HLA in healthy donors. The PCR contained 60 Vbeta and 13 Jbeta primers. Produced via immunoSEQ multiplex PCR; TCRdb's table is partial and in-frame only. Of about 220,000 clones in the sample, about 81% were seen once. The sequenced material came from PBMCs. These receptor sequences come from a man aged 35 to 55 in good health and CMV-seropositive.

The chain couples TRBV7-9 to TRBJ2-1, with a tentative D call TRBD1 (6 bases). Germline V gene data show CDR1 as SEHNR and CDR2 as FQNEAQ (reference sequence). The CDR3 is 15 amino acids. Trimming stripped 2 bases from V and 3 bases from J, with 11 bases between. CDR3 nucleotide sequence: TGTGCCAGCAGCTTAAGGGCAGGGGTCTACAATGAGCAGTTCTTC. Residues: CASSLRAGVYNEQFF. The complete variable domain, with remaining parts taken from reference TRBV7-9 and TRBJ2-1, reads DTGVSQNPRHKITKRGQNVTFRCDPISEHNRLYWYRQTLGQGPEFLTYFQNEAQLEKSRLLSDRFSAERPKGSFSTLEIQRTEQGDSAMYLCASSLRAGVYNEQFFGPGTRLTVL.

V usage is TRBV29-1 and J usage is TRBJ1-2, with 7 bases aligning to TRBD1. Losses at the gene ends were 7 bases for V and 7 bases for J; bases not matched to a gene: 6. This CDR3 region has 11 residues. CDR1 SQVTM and CDR2 ANQGSEA come from the germline V gene. In nucleotides, the CDR3 is TGCAGCGGGGGGGACAGCCCTGGCTACACCTTC. Protein: CSGGDSPGYTF.

This clone was picked up one time. This chain joins TRBV9 and TRBJ1-3; 12 bases are shared with TRBD1. This CDR3 comprises 17 residues. CDR1 SGDLS and CDR2 YYNGEE come from the germline V gene. Trimming at V came to 0 bases and at J to 4 bases, leaving 5 bases not matched to a gene. The CDR3 protein is CASSVAPGQGAGNTIYF. The CDR3 nucleotides are TGTGCCAGCAGCGTAGCGCCGGGACAGGGGGCCGGAAACACCATATATTTT.

This rearrangement joins TRBV5-6 to TRBJ2-3; TRBD1 is a possible D gene (5 bases). Germline V CDR1 and CDR2: SGHDT, YYEEEE. CDR3 size: 14 residues. The V end was cut by 0 bases, the J end by 1 base, with 6 bases between. CDR3 sequence: CASSLGRGTDTQYF. CDR3 coding DNA: TGTGCCAGCAGCTTGGGCAGGGGCACAGATACGCAGTATTTT. Complete variable domain (other parts from reference TRBV5-6 and TRBJ2-3): DAGVTQSPTHLIKTRGQQVTLRCSPKSGHDTVSWYQQALGQGPQFIFQYYEEEERQRGNFPDRFSGHQFPNYSSELNVNALLLGDSALYLCASSLGRGTDTQYFGPGTRLTVL.

In this sample, this clone turned up once. The chain carries TRBV5-5 and TRBJ2-4; 7 nucleotides line up with TRBD1. The V and J ends lost 2 bases and 6 bases, in that order; junction bases with no gene match: 23. This CDR3 contains 20 residues. Germline V CDR1 and CDR2: SGHKS, YYEKEE (reference sequence). The CDR3 loop reads CASSFPLGQATKSLRNIQYF. The CDR3 DNA reads as TGTGCCAGCAGCTTCCCACTCGGACAGGCAACAAAAAGCCTACGAAACATTCAGTACTTC.

This clone turned up a few times. The chain recombines TRBV5-6 with TRBJ1-5; 9 nucleotides match TRBD1. The CDR3 is 16 residues long. The ends lost 4 bases at V and 3 bases at J; junction bases unmatched: 8. Germline V gene data show CDR1 as SGHDT and CDR2 as YYEEEE. CDR3 DNA sequence: TGTGCCAGCAGCGGAATGACAGGGGGTCCCAATCAGCCCCAGCATTTT. As protein: CASSGMTGGPNQPQHF.

J is TRBJ1-1 and V is TRBV28; D unclear. Trimming pared 6 bases from V and 1 base from J, leaving 12 bases between. This CDR3 is 14 amino acids long. Germline CDR1 reads MDHEN; CDR2 reads SYDVKM. CDR3 coding DNA: TGTGCCAGCAGCCCTCCCCACAGGAACACTGAAGCTTTCTTT. Translation: CASSPPHRNTEAFF. The full variable domain, completed using reference TRBV28 and TRBJ1-1, is DVKVTQSSRYLVKRTGEKVFLECVQDMDHENMFWYRQDPGLGLRLIYFSYDVKMKEKGDIPEGYSVSREKKERFSLILESASTNQTSMYLCASSPPHRNTEAFFGQGTRLTVV.

CDR3 nucleotides: TGTGCCAGCAGCAACGGGGGGGCCGGGCAGCCCCAGCATTTT. Translating gives CASSNGGAGQPQHF. This chain joins TRBV6-5 and TRBJ1-5; tentative D call: TRBD1 (6 bases). The CDR3 runs 14 residues. V was trimmed by 6 bases and J by 7 bases, leaving 16 bases between them. Germline lookup yields CDR1 MNHEY and CDR2 SVGAGI.

The chain carries TRBV25-1 and TRBJ2-3; the match to TRBD1 covers 9 bases. CDR1 and CDR2 (germline): MGHDK, SYGVNS. V dropped 6 bases and J dropped 4; count of bases not matched to a gene: 17. The CDR3 sequence is 18 residues long. CDR3 in DNA: TGTGCCAGCAGGGCCCGCTTCGGGACAGGGAATGAGGCAGATACGCAGTATTTT. Translated, it gives CASRARFGTGNEADTQYF.

This clone appeared a single time. The V call is TRBV7-9, the J call TRBJ2-1, with unresolved D. The CDR3 sequence is 13 residues long. Germline V gene sequence: CDR1 SEHNR, CDR2 FQNEAQ (reference sequence). Trimming pared 2 bases from V and 7 bases from J, leaving 9 bases between. CDR3: CASSLISLNEQFF. In DNA form, the CDR3 reads TGTGCCAGCAGCTTAATTTCTCTGAATGAGCAGTTCTTC.

This clone came up a few times. The chain combines TRBV7-9 with TRBJ2-5, with 16 bases fitting TRBD2. In germline, CDR1 is SEHNR, CDR2 FQNEAQ (reference sequence). This CDR3 is 17 amino acids long. J gave up 1 base and V 5 bases, and 4 bases lay outside the gene matches. Here the CDR3 DNA reads TGTGCCAGCAGCCCGGGGACTAGCGGGAGGGCCCAAGAGACCCAGTACTTC. Amino acids: CASSPGTSGRAQETQYF.

In its sample, this clone was seen a few times. V usage is TRBV19 and J usage is TRBJ1-3; unclear D gene. Trimming stripped 0 bases from V and 4 bases from J, with 4 bases between. CDR1 and CDR2 from the germline V gene are LNHDA and SQIVND (reference sequence). This CDR3 has 13 residues. DNA of the CDR3: TGTGCCAGTAGTATAGACGGGGGAAACACCATATATTTT. The encoded protein is CASSIDGGNTIYF.

The chain recombines TRBV5-1 with TRBJ2-2; D is perhaps TRBD1 (5 bases). The length of the CDR3 is 15 residues. Germline assignment: CDR1 SGHRS and CDR2 YFSETQ. Trimming stripped 4 bases from V and 6 bases from J, with 16 bases between. The CDR3 loop reads CASSPQAGFSGELFF. The CDR3 region has the DNA TGCGCCAGCAGCCCACAAGCAGGGTTTTCCGGGGAGCTGTTTTTT. The full variable domain, its missing parts supplied by reference TRBV5-1 and TRBJ2-2, is KAGVTQTPRYLIKTRGQQVTLSCSPISGHRSVSWYQQTPGQGLQFLFEYFSETQRNKGNFPGRFSGRQFSNSRSEMNVSTLELGDSALYLCASSPQAGFSGELFFGEGSRLTVL.

This chain connects TRBV29-1 to TRBJ2-1; 10 bases agree with TRBD2. V trimming: 1 base; J trimming: 5 bases; junction bases outside the gene matches: 8. This CDR3 comprises 16 residues. Germline loops: CDR1 SQVTM, CDR2 ANQGSEA. The CDR3 nucleotides read TGCAGCGTTGAAGGAGAAAGCGGGAGGGCCCACAATGAGCAGTTCTTC. Protein product: CSVEGESGRAHNEQFF.

The chain employs TRBV29-1 and TRBJ2-7; 10 positions match TRBD2. This CDR3 comprises 13 residues. The junction had 2 bases not matched to a gene; V was cut back by 4 bases and J by 2 bases. Germline CDR1 is SQVTM and CDR2 is ANQGSEA. The CDR3 coding sequence is TGCAGCGTTGGGACTAGCGGAGCCTACGAGCAGTACTTC. Amino acids: CSVGTSGAYEQYF.

This clone was seen a few times. The chain is built from TRBV16 and TRBJ2-5; D gene unclear. Trimming removed 0 bases from V and 0 bases from J, with 5 bases in between. Germline-derived CDR1 and CDR2 are KGHSY and FQNENV. CDR3 length equals 14 residues. The CDR3 spells CASSQSGHQETQYF. The CDR3 bases are TGTGCCAGCAGCCAATCGGGCCACCAAGAGACCCAGTACTTC.

The rearrangement links TRBV25-1 to TRBJ2-7; D may be TRBD1 (6 bases). This CDR3 is built from 15 residues. The V end was cut by 6 bases, the J end by 0 bases, with 15 bases between. Germline lookup yields CDR1 MGHDK and CDR2 SYGVNS. CDR3 in DNA: TGTGCCAGCAGCGCCTCGGGACACCTCTCCTACGAGCAGTACTTC. Translation: CASSASGHLSYEQYF.

The chain couples TRBV4-2 to TRBJ2-1; 8 positions match TRBD2. From germline, CDR1 is LGHNA and CDR2 YNFKEQ. The CDR3 is made up of 17 amino acids. The J segment lost 5 bases and the V segment lost 0 bases, leaving 9 bases of the junction unmatched. The chain's CDR3 is CASSQDGASGLNNEQFF. The CDR3 DNA reads as TGTGCCAGCAGCCAAGACGGTGCTAGCGGGCTAAACAATGAGCAGTTCTTC.

The count of this clone is one. The V and J genes are TRBV11-2 and TRBJ2-5; D might be TRBD1 (5 bases). Germline CDR1 SGHAT, CDR2 FQNNGV. Trimming removed 2 bases at V and 4 bases at J, with 5 bases between. The length of the CDR3 is 12 residues. The CDR3 protein is CASSLRGETQYF. The DNA of the CDR3 is TGTGCCAGCAGCTTAAGGGGAGAGACCCAGTACTTC. The full variable domain, its missing parts supplied by reference TRBV11-2 and TRBJ2-5, is EAGVAQSPRYKIIEKRQSVAFWCNPISGHATLYWYQQILGQGPKLLIQFQNNGVVDDSQLPKDRFSAERLKGVDSTLKIQPAKLEDSAVYLCASSLRGETQYFGPGTRLLVL.

The chain links TRBV28 to TRBJ1-5; 7 bases are a match to TRBD1. The CDR3 extends over 16 amino acids. Germline CDR1 and CDR2: MDHEN and SYDVKM. V dropped 7 bases and J dropped 1; count of bases not matched to a gene: 10. In DNA, the CDR3 is TGTGCCAGCACAAGGGACAGACGACCAAGCAATCAGCCCCAGCATTTT. Amino acids: CASTRDRRPSNQPQHF.

The chain joins TRBV7-3 to TRBJ1-3, with 10 nucleotides matching TRBD1. With 6 bases clipped from V and 2 bases from J, the junction kept 4 bases outside the gene matches. This CDR3 has 15 amino acids. Looked up from germline, CDR1 is SGHTA and CDR2 is FQGTGA. The CDR3 DNA reads TGTGCCAGCAGTACGACAGGGGGCACTGGAAACACCATATATTTT. Amino acid sequence: CASSTTGGTGNTIYF.

Remarks on this clone: The same CDR3 is also encoded by other DNA sequences in this sample. The chain is built from TRBV7-9 and TRBJ2-7; TRBD2 matches at 8 bases. The CDR3 has 14 amino acids. The germline CDR1 and CDR2 sequences are SEHNR and FQNEAQ (reference sequence). V was clipped by 3 bases and J by 0 bases; unmatched bases: 1. CDR3 sequence (DNA): TGTGCCAGCAGCTTGAGCGGGAGCTCCTACGAGCAGTACTTC. This encodes CASSLSGSSYEQYF.

V usage is TRBV10-1 and J usage is TRBJ1-6, with 9 nucleotides matching TRBD1. V shed 5 bases and J 10 bases; nucleotides not matched to a gene: 6. Per germline, CDR1 WNHNN and CDR2 SYGVQD (reference sequence). This CDR3 has 14 residues. This CDR3 is CASSPGQGISPLHF. As DNA, the CDR3 is TGCGCCAGCAGTCCCGGACAGGGGATCTCACCCCTCCACTTT.

This chain links TRBV5-4 with TRBJ2-5; the D gene is possibly TRBD1 (6 bases). The germline V and J ends were trimmed by 3 bases and 2 bases, with 14 bases remaining between them. In germline, CDR1 is SGHNT, CDR2 YYREEE (reference sequence). The CDR3 sequence is 15 residues long. The chain's CDR3 is CASSSTGTRQETQYF. The CDR3 DNA reads as TGTGCCAGCAGCTCTACAGGGACGAGGCAAGAGACCCAGTACTTC.

The CDR3 spells CASSGTTSSNEQFF. The CDR3 DNA is TGTGCCAGCAGCGGGACGACTAGCTCGAATGAGCAGTTCTTC. The V gene is TRBV7-9, the J gene TRBJ2-1; 7 positions match TRBD2. CDR1 is SEHNR and CDR2 is FQNEAQ in the germline V gene (reference sequence). This CDR3 spans 14 amino acids. With 5 bases clipped from V and 7 bases from J, the junction kept 8 bases outside the gene matches.

The V gene is TRBV6-1, the J gene TRBJ2-2, with TRBD2 matching over 15 bases. The CDR3 totals 17 residues. Trimming at V came to 3 bases and at J to 4 bases, leaving 3 bases not matched to a gene. Germline V lookup: CDR1 MNHNS, CDR2 SASEGT. In nucleotides, the CDR3 is TGTGCCAGCAGTGAGGGACTAGCGGGAGGTTCCACCGGGGAGCTGTTTTTT. It specifies CASSEGLAGGSTGELFF.

The chain combines TRBV5-1 with TRBJ1-5; a possible D gene is TRBD1 (5 bases). CDR3 length equals 15 residues. Trimming removed 4 bases at V and 5 bases at J, with 16 bases between. Germline V gives CDR1 SGHRS, CDR2 YFSETQ. The CDR3 bases are TGCGCCAGCAGCCCCTCCGGAGGGGCGCATCAGCCCCAGCATTTT. Its translation is CASSPSGGAHQPQHF.

The V call is TRBV2, the J call TRBJ2-1; 8 positions match TRBD2. Germline CDR1 is SNHLY and CDR2 is FYNNEI. There are 16 residues in the CDR3. The V gene end was trimmed by 3 bases and the J gene end by 4 bases; junction bases not matched to a gene: 8. The CDR3 sequence: CASSDSLAGKYNEQFF. The DNA of the CDR3 is TGTGCCAGCAGTGATAGCCTAGCGGGCAAGTACAATGAGCAGTTCTTC.

This chain uses TRBV28 with TRBJ2-6; 7 nucleotides line up with TRBD2. J was trimmed by 15 bases and V by 7 bases; bases with no gene match: 9. The CDR3 covers 12 residues. Germline values: CDR1 MDHEN, CDR2 SYDVKM. CDR3 coding DNA: TGTGCCAGCACCGCCGGGGGGAGGACCCTGACTTTC. This sequence encodes CASTAGGRTLTF.

The genes are TRBV19 and TRBJ2-5; D remains ambiguous. The CDR3 consists of 11 residues. Germline V gives CDR1 LNHDA, CDR2 SQIVND (reference sequence). V shed 3 bases and J shed 5 bases, with 4 bases lying between them. The CDR3 nucleotides are TGTGCCAGTAGTATCATGGAGACCCAGTACTTC. It codes for CASSIMETQYF.

V is TRBV2 and J is TRBJ1-1; 7 nucleotides line up with TRBD1. CDR3 length equals 14 residues. J was trimmed by 1 base and V by 4 bases; bases with no gene match: 3. CDR1 and CDR2 (germline): SNHLY, FYNNEI. The CDR3, as DNA: TGTGCCAGCAGTGTCAGACAGGGGAACACTGAAGCTTTCTTT. It is translated as CASSVRQGNTEAFF.

The rearrangement joins TRBV11-3 to TRBJ1-1; 11 nucleotides agree with TRBD1. There are 16 residues in the CDR3. Germline CDR1 and CDR2: SGHNT and YENEEA. Trimming cost V 6 bases and J 3 bases; bases outside gene matches: 9. The CDR3 region has the DNA TGTGCCAGCAGATACCGGGACAGGGGGTCCTACACTGAAGCTTTCTTT. This encodes CASRYRDRGSYTEAFF. Using reference TRBV11-3 and TRBJ1-1 for the parts outside the CDR3, the full variable domain is EAGVVQSPRYKIIEKKQPVAFWCNPISGHNTLYWYLQNLGQGPELLIRYENEEAVDDSQLPKDRFSAERLKGVDSTLKIQPAELGDSAVYLCASRYRDRGSYTEAFFGQGTRLTVV.